This is a list of T cell receptor beta chains from one sample in a study of blood T cell repertoires in COVID-19. The assay was immunoSEQ multiplex PCR, and TCRdb's table has in-frame clones only and misses some. The repertoire holds some 340,000 clones, with over 80% as singletons. Sequenced: PBMCs or T cells enriched from blood (not recorded which). Receptors were obtained from a woman between 45 and 60 years old who had recovered from COVID-19. The CDR3 runs from the conserved cysteine through the conserved F or W. A D gene is named only where the DNA matches it firmly. Rows give clone size only sometimes, using once, few, many, or a class for an expanded clone.

>-|TRBJ1-2|TRBV6-2/TRBV6-3|-
CASSYPGNYGYTF
TGTGCCAGCAGTTATCCAGGAAACTATGGCTACACCTTC
>-|TRBJ2-3|TRBV5-1|-
CASSPALGQTDTQYF
TGCGCCAGCAGCCCGGCCCTCGGACAGACAGATACGCAGTATTTT
>-|TRBJ2-7|TRBV3-1/TRBV3-2|TRBD1
CASSQTGGYEQYF
TGTGCCAGCAGCCAAACAGGGGGCTACGAGCAGTACTTC
>-|TRBJ1-3|TRBV5-5|-
CASSLEGVYSGNTIYF
TGTGCCAGCAGCTTGGAGGGGGTCTACTCTGGAAACACCATATATTTT
>-|TRBJ1-5|TRBV5-6|-
CASSDWGENNQPQHF
TGTGCCAGCAGCGACTGGGGGGAGAACAATCAGCCCCAGCATTTT
>-|TRBJ2-1|TRBV6-5|TRBD2
CASSYKRAGDNEQFF
TGTGCCAGCAGTTACAAGCGGGCGGGGGACAATGAGCAGTTCTTC
>few|TRBJ2-5|TRBV7-6|TRBD2
CASRSGRASGRAETQYF
TGTGCCAGCAGATCAGGGAGGGCTAGCGGGAGGGCCGAGACCCAGTACTTC
>-|TRBJ2-3|TRBV28|-
CASAPLLTSSTDTQYF
TGTGCCAGCGCCCCCTTGTTAACTTCTAGCACAGATACGCAGTATTTT
>-|TRBJ1-6|TRBV2|TRBD1
CATQPGTGDSPLHF
TGTGCCACCCAACCCGGGACAGGGGATTCACCCCTCCACTTT
>-|TRBJ1-4|TRBV5-6|-
CASSTIGQKGEKLFF
TGTGCCAGCAGTACTATTGGACAGAAAGGCGAAAAACTGTTTTTT
>once|TRBJ1-2|TRBV7-9|-
CASNNRQNYGYTF
TGTGCCAGCAACAATAGACAGAACTATGGCTACACCTTC
>many|TRBJ1-1|TRBV28|TRBD1
CASSSGQGASSAEAFF
TGTGCCAGCAGCTCTGGACAGGGGGCGAGTAGCGCTGAAGCTTTCTTT
>-|TRBJ2-1|TRBV12-5|-
CASGPSYNEQFF
TGTGCTAGTGGCCCCTCTTACAATGAGCAGTTCTTC
>-|TRBJ2-5|TRBV30|-
CAWSGGLRGGQETQYF
TGTGCCTGGAGTGGGGGCCTAAGAGGGGGACAAGAGACCCAGTACTTC
>-|TRBJ2-1|TRBV27|TRBD2
CASSPPSGSYNEQFF
TGTGCCAGCAGCCCCCCTAGCGGGAGTTATAATGAGCAGTTCTTC
>-|TRBJ1-4|TRBV27|-
CASGRGSLNEKLFF
TGTGCCAGCGGGCGTGGCAGCCTTAATGAAAAACTGTTTTTT
>-|TRBJ1-1|TRBV19|-
CASSIDFKRQQAEAFF
TGTGCCAGTAGTATAGATTTTAAAAGACAGCAAGCTGAAGCTTTCTTT
>-|TRBJ1-2|TRBV29-1|TRBD1
CSVGQGGNYGYTF
TGCAGCGTCGGACAGGGGGGCAACTATGGCTACACCTTC
>-|TRBJ1-4|TRBV7-2|-
CASSPQRTDSYEKLFF
TGTGCCAGCAGCCCCCAAAGGACGGACTCTTACGAAAAACTGTTTTTT